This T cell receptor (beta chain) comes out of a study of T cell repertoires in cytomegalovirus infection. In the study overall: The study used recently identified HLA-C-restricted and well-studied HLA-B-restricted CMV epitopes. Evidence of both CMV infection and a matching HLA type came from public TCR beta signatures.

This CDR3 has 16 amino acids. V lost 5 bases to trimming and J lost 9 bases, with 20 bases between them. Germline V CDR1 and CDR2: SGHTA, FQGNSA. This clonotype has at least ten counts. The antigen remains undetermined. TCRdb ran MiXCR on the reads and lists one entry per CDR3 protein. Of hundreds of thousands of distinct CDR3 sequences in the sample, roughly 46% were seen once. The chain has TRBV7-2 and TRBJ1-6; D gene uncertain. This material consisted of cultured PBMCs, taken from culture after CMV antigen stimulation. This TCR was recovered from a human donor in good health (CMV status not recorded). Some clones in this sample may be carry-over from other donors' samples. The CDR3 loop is CASSPGSVRDGSPLHF. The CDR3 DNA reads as TGTGCCAGCAGCCCAGGCTCAGTTCGGGATGGTTCACCCCTCCACTTT.